This TCR beta chain was captured by sequencing in a study of beta chain features in type 1 diabetes. Study-level findings and limits: Shortening that was moderate but significant affected the TCRB CDR3s of Type 1 diabetes patients in all four CD4+ subsets. It was possible that PCR favored shorter templates, equally so in patients and controls.

The V segment lost 8 bases and the J segment 2 bases; nucleotides outside the gene matches: 9. CDR1 and CDR2 from the germline V gene are MNHEY and SVGAGI. The CDR3 runs 14 residues. The whole isolated RNA underwent reverse transcription, so sequencing captured expressed TCRB transcripts. The method was immunoSEQ multiplex PCR; TCRdb's version includes in-frame clones alone and lacks a portion of them. The sample has approximately 160,000 clones; about 8.5% are singletons. This clone was detected only a few times. Antigen specificity is unknown. Specimen: central memory CD4+ T cells from blood. The chain uses TRBV6-5 and TRBJ2-7; TRBD1 agrees at 7 bases. The receptor's source is a man younger than 35 in good health. This chain's CDR3 is CASGKRQGTYEQYF. The DNA of the CDR3 is TGTGCCAGCGGAAAGAGACAGGGCACCTACGAGCAGTACTTC.